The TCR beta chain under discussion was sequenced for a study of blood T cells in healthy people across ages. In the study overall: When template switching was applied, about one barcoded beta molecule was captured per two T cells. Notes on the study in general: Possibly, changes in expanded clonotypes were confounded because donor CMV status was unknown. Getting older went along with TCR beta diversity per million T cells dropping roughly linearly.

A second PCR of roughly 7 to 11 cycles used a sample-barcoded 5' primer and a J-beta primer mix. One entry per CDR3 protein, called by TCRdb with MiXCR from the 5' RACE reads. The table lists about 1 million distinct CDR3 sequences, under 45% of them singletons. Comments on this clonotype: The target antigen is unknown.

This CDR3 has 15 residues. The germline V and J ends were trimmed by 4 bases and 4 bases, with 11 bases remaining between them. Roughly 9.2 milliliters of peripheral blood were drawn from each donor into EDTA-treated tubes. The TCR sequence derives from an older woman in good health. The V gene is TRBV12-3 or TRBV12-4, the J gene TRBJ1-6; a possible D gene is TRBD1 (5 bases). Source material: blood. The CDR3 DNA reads TGTGCCAGCAGTTCCCAGACAGAGTATAATTCACCCCTCCACTTT. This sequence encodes CASSSQTEYNSPLHF.